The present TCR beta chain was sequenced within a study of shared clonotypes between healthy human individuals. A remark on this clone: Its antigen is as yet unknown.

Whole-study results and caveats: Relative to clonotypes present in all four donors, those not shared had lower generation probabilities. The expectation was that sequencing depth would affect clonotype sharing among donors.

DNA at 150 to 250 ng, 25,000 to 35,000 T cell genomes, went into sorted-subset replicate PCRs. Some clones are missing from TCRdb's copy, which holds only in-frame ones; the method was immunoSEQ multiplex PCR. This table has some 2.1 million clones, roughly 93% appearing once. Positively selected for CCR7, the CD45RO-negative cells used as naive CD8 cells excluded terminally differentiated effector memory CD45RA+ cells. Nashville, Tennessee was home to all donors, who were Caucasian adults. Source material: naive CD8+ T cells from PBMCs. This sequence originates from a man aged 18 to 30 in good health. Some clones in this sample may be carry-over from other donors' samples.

The CDR3 DNA is TGCAGCGCTCGGGAGTCTGGGTCCTACAATGAGCAGTTCTTC. It is translated as CSARESGSYNEQFF. This sequence joins TRBV29-1 and TRBJ2-1, with a weak D call TRBD2 (6 bases). This CDR3 has 14 residues. Germline-derived CDR1 and CDR2 are SQVTM and ANQGSEA. Between the trimmed V and J ends, which lost 7 bases and 1 base, there was a span of 14 bases.